A selection of T cell receptor beta chains follows, all from one sample in a study of blood T cell repertoires in COVID-19. The assay was immunoSEQ multiplex PCR, and TCRdb's table has in-frame clones only and misses some. The sample consists of 200,000 to 250,000 clones, 80% to 90% of them appearing once. Specimen: peripheral blood. The receptor set was obtained from a man aged 45-65 years who had recovered from COVID-19. Both conserved end residues are part of each CDR3. The D gene is left open where the match is weak. Clone size is shown for a subset of rows, as once, few, many or a class of expanded clone.

v_call: TRBV28
j_call: TRBJ1-6
clone_size: -
d_call: -
cdr3_aa: CASSKATGLFSPLHF
cdr3_nt: TGTGCCAGCAGTAAAGCCACGGGACTCTTTTCACCCCTCCACTTT

v_call: TRBV7-8
j_call: TRBJ1-1
clone_size: -
d_call: TRBD1
cdr3_aa: CASSLVTGAVAEAFF
cdr3_nt: TGTGCCAGCAGCTTAGTGACAGGGGCGGTGGCTGAAGCTTTCTTT

v_call: TRBV6-5
j_call: TRBJ2-3
clone_size: -
d_call: TRBD2
cdr3_aa: CASSYHGRSSTDTQYF
cdr3_nt: TGTGCCAGCAGTTACCACGGGAGGTCAAGCACAGATACGCAGTATTTT

v_call: TRBV3-1/TRBV3-2
j_call: TRBJ2-7
clone_size: once
d_call: -
cdr3_aa: CASSQNHRAYEQYF
cdr3_nt: TGTGCCAGCAGCCAAAACCACAGGGCCTACGAGCAGTACTTC

v_call: TRBV24-1
j_call: TRBJ2-2
clone_size: -
d_call: TRBD1
cdr3_aa: CATSLTGASTGELFF
cdr3_nt: TGTGCCACCAGCCTGACAGGGGCAAGCACCGGGGAGCTGTTTTTT

v_call: TRBV30
j_call: TRBJ2-5
clone_size: -
d_call: TRBD2
cdr3_aa: CAWSVGSGREQETQYF
cdr3_nt: TGTGCCTGGAGTGTTGGTAGCGGGAGGGAACAAGAGACCCAGTACTTC

v_call: TRBV2
j_call: TRBJ2-3
clone_size: -
d_call: TRBD2
cdr3_aa: CASSELRSGSKYF
cdr3_nt: TGTGCCAGCAGTGAGCTCAGAAGCGGGAGTAAATATTTT

v_call: TRBV18
j_call: TRBJ1-2
clone_size: -
d_call: -
cdr3_aa: CASSVSGDYGYTF
cdr3_nt: TGTGCCAGCTCGGTGTCCGGGGATTATGGCTACACCTTC

v_call: TRBV27
j_call: TRBJ2-1
clone_size: -
d_call: TRBD2
cdr3_aa: CASSPGLAAYNEQFF
cdr3_nt: TGTGCCAGCAGCCCGGGACTAGCGGCCTACAATGAGCAGTTCTTC

v_call: TRBV27
j_call: TRBJ1-5
clone_size: -
d_call: -
cdr3_aa: CASSSKSNQPQHF
cdr3_nt: TGTGCCAGCAGTTCTAAGTCAAATCAGCCCCAGCATTTT

v_call: TRBV7-7
j_call: TRBJ2-1
clone_size: -
d_call: TRBD2
cdr3_aa: CASSTRRAGANEQFF
cdr3_nt: TGTGCCAGCAGCACCCGGCGAGCGGGAGCCAATGAGCAGTTCTTC

v_call: TRBV5-4
j_call: TRBJ2-7
clone_size: -
d_call: TRBD1
cdr3_aa: CASSRIWTGGGYEQYF
cdr3_nt: TGTGCCAGCAGCAGAATATGGACAGGGGGCGGCTACGAGCAGTACTTC

v_call: TRBV19
j_call: TRBJ2-1
clone_size: -
d_call: TRBD2
cdr3_aa: CASKRQAGDYNEQFF
cdr3_nt: TGTGCCAGTAAACGGCAAGCGGGAGACTACAATGAGCAGTTCTTC

v_call: TRBV6-2/TRBV6-3
j_call: TRBJ2-7
clone_size: -
d_call: TRBD2
cdr3_aa: CASSYLPSGAYEQYF
cdr3_nt: TGTGCCAGCAGTTACCTCCCTAGCGGCGCCTACGAGCAGTACTTC

v_call: TRBV11-3
j_call: TRBJ2-3
clone_size: -
d_call: TRBD2
cdr3_aa: CASSLGGAGGLTDTQYF
cdr3_nt: TGTGCCAGCAGCTTAGGGGGCGCGGGAGGACTCACAGATACGCAGTATTTT

v_call: TRBV5-1
j_call: TRBJ2-1
clone_size: -
d_call: -
cdr3_aa: CASSTTGNYNEQFF
cdr3_nt: TGCGCCAGCAGCACGACAGGAAATTACAATGAGCAGTTCTTC

v_call: TRBV6-5
j_call: TRBJ1-5
clone_size: -
d_call: -
cdr3_aa: CASRPSQGFSQPQHF
cdr3_nt: TGTGCCAGCAGACCTTCACAGGGATTTAGTCAGCCCCAGCATTTT

v_call: TRBV7-9
j_call: TRBJ2-2
clone_size: -
d_call: TRBD2
cdr3_aa: CASSLGLAGNTGELFF
cdr3_nt: TGTGCCAGCAGCTTAGGACTAGCGGGTAACACCGGGGAGCTGTTTTTT

v_call: TRBV11-2
j_call: TRBJ2-1
clone_size: once
d_call: TRBD1
cdr3_aa: CASSHRDRVLNREQFF
cdr3_nt: TGTGCCAGCAGCCACCGGGACAGGGTTTTGAATCGTGAGCAGTTCTTC

v_call: TRBV27
j_call: TRBJ1-5
clone_size: -
d_call: -
cdr3_aa: CASSLGGVGQPQHF
cdr3_nt: TGTGCCAGCAGTTTAGGAGGGGTTGGTCAGCCCCAGCATTTT

v_call: TRBV10-1
j_call: TRBJ2-1
clone_size: -
d_call: TRBD2
cdr3_aa: CASSSGGWSYNEQFF
cdr3_nt: TGCGCCAGCAGTAGCGGGGGATGGTCCTACAATGAGCAGTTCTTC

v_call: TRBV2
j_call: TRBJ1-2
clone_size: -
d_call: TRBD1
cdr3_aa: CASRTGGGGYTF
cdr3_nt: TGTGCCAGCAGGACAGGGGGAGGCGGCTACACCTTC

v_call: TRBV7-2
j_call: TRBJ1-5
clone_size: -
d_call: -
cdr3_aa: CASSLRQYNQPQHF
cdr3_nt: TGTGCCAGCAGCCTAAGACAGTATAATCAGCCCCAGCATTTT

v_call: TRBV5-1
j_call: TRBJ1-5
clone_size: -
d_call: -
cdr3_aa: CASSLVGGSWPQHF
cdr3_nt: TGCGCCAGCAGCTTGGTTGGGGGGTCTTGGCCCCAGCATTTT

v_call: TRBV4-1
j_call: TRBJ2-3
clone_size: -
d_call: -
cdr3_aa: CASSQINHYTDTQYF
cdr3_nt: TGCGCCAGCAGCCAGATAAACCACTACACAGATACGCAGTATTTT

v_call: TRBV6-5
j_call: TRBJ2-7
clone_size: -
d_call: TRBD1
cdr3_aa: CASSSTRDRAPGHF
cdr3_nt: TGTGCCAGCAGTTCCACCCGGGACAGGGCCCCAGGGCACTTC

v_call: TRBV29-1
j_call: TRBJ2-1
clone_size: -
d_call: TRBD2
cdr3_aa: CSVEDGGTSGLNEQFF
cdr3_nt: TGCAGCGTTGAAGATGGGGGGACTAGCGGTCTCAATGAGCAGTTCTTC

v_call: TRBV27
j_call: TRBJ1-4
clone_size: -
d_call: -
cdr3_aa: CASSPSGSRNEKLFF
cdr3_nt: TGTGCCAGCAGTCCGAGCGGGTCTCGTAATGAAAAACTGTTTTTT

v_call: TRBV14
j_call: TRBJ2-7
clone_size: -
d_call: TRBD2
cdr3_aa: CASSHLGSGSYEQYF
cdr3_nt: TGTGCCAGCAGCCACTTAGGTAGCGGGAGCTACGAGCAGTACTTC

v_call: TRBV2
j_call: TRBJ2-3
clone_size: -
d_call: TRBD2
cdr3_aa: CAYIPVAGGTDTQYF
cdr3_nt: TGTGCCTATATTCCCGTAGCGGGAGGGACAGATACGCAGTATTTT

v_call: TRBV7-9
j_call: TRBJ2-5
clone_size: -
d_call: -
cdr3_aa: CASSLPTQYQETQYF
cdr3_nt: TGTGCCAGCAGCTTACCCACCCAGTACCAAGAGACCCAGTACTTC

v_call: TRBV27
j_call: TRBJ1-4
clone_size: -
d_call: TRBD1
cdr3_aa: CASSLSRGNEKLFF
cdr3_nt: TGTGCCAGCAGTTTATCCAGGGGGAATGAAAAACTGTTTTTT

v_call: TRBV5-8
j_call: TRBJ2-4
clone_size: -
d_call: TRBD1
cdr3_aa: CASSRNRGTRRNIQYF
cdr3_nt: TGTGCCAGCAGCCGTAACAGGGGAACTCGTAGAAACATTCAGTACTTC

v_call: TRBV5-1
j_call: TRBJ1-2
clone_size: -
d_call: -
cdr3_aa: CASSLTTGIFNYGYTF
cdr3_nt: TGCGCCAGCAGTCTCACCACCGGGATATTTAACTATGGCTACACCTTC

v_call: TRBV23-1
j_call: TRBJ2-7
clone_size: -
d_call: TRBD1
cdr3_aa: CASSRRPGTGTYEQYF
cdr3_nt: TGCGCCAGCAGTCGAAGGCCCGGGACAGGGACCTACGAGCAGTACTTC

v_call: TRBV3-1/TRBV3-2
j_call: TRBJ1-1
clone_size: -
d_call: -
cdr3_aa: CASSRQTNRMAEAFF
cdr3_nt: TGTGCCAGCAGCCGCCAGACTAATCGTATGGCTGAAGCTTTCTTT

v_call: TRBV12-3/TRBV12-4
j_call: TRBJ2-1
clone_size: -
d_call: -
cdr3_aa: CATEGGTYNEQFF
cdr3_nt: TGTGCCACCGAAGGCGGAACCTACAATGAGCAGTTCTTC

v_call: TRBV9
j_call: TRBJ1-2
clone_size: -
d_call: -
cdr3_aa: CASSVARGAGYGYTF
cdr3_nt: TGTGCCAGCAGCGTAGCCAGGGGCGCCGGCTATGGCTACACCTTC

v_call: TRBV14
j_call: TRBJ2-2
clone_size: -
d_call: -
cdr3_aa: CASSQDLPLTNTGELFF
cdr3_nt: TGTGCCAGCAGCCAAGATCTTCCACTCACGAACACCGGGGAGCTGTTTTTT

v_call: TRBV15
j_call: TRBJ2-1
clone_size: few
d_call: TRBD2
cdr3_aa: CATSEGPPGLAGFNEQFF
cdr3_nt: TGTGCCACCAGCGAAGGACCCCCAGGACTAGCGGGTTTCAATGAGCAGTTCTTC

v_call: TRBV28
j_call: TRBJ2-1
clone_size: -
d_call: -
cdr3_aa: CASSSGRGSYNEQFF
cdr3_nt: TGTGCCAGCAGCTCTGGAAGGGGATCCTACAATGAGCAGTTCTTC

v_call: TRBV7-6
j_call: TRBJ1-6
clone_size: -
d_call: TRBD1
cdr3_aa: CASSLAPNPRDRAYNSPLHF
cdr3_nt: TGTGCCAGCAGCTTAGCGCCCAACCCGCGGGACAGGGCCTATAATTCACCCCTCCACTTT

v_call: TRBV7-2
j_call: TRBJ2-1
clone_size: -
d_call: TRBD2
cdr3_aa: CASSASLADNEQFF
cdr3_nt: TGTGCCAGCAGCGCCTCACTAGCGGACAATGAGCAGTTCTTC

v_call: TRBV6-5
j_call: TRBJ1-2
clone_size: -
d_call: TRBD1
cdr3_aa: CASSYTGQGREDTF
cdr3_nt: TGTGCCAGCAGTTACACTGGACAGGGTAGAGAGGACACCTTC

v_call: TRBV11-2
j_call: TRBJ2-5
clone_size: -
d_call: TRBD1
cdr3_aa: CASSPDRAETQYF
cdr3_nt: TGTGCCAGCAGCCCAGACAGGGCAGAGACCCAGTACTTC

v_call: TRBV27
j_call: TRBJ2-6
clone_size: -
d_call: -
cdr3_aa: CASSLRGPSASGANVLTF
cdr3_nt: TGTGCCAGCAGTTTAAGGGGCCCTAGCGCCTCTGGGGCCAACGTCCTGACTTTC

v_call: TRBV4-1
j_call: TRBJ2-1
clone_size: many
d_call: TRBD2
cdr3_aa: CASSQPSGKERYNEQFF
cdr3_nt: TGCGCCAGCAGCCAGCCTAGCGGGAAAGAACGCTACAATGAGCAGTTCTTC

v_call: TRBV30
j_call: TRBJ1-5
clone_size: once
d_call: TRBD1
cdr3_aa: CAWGRDRAMHF
cdr3_nt: TGTGCCTGGGGCCGGGACAGGGCTATGCATTTT

v_call: TRBV7-8
j_call: TRBJ2-7
clone_size: -
d_call: -
cdr3_aa: CASSPSLFSGGGPYEQYF
cdr3_nt: TGTGCCAGCAGTCCATCATTATTTAGCGGAGGGGGCCCCTACGAGCAGTACTTC

v_call: TRBV9
j_call: TRBJ2-1
clone_size: -
d_call: TRBD2
cdr3_aa: CASSKGGTRTLSYNEQFF
cdr3_nt: TGTGCCAGCAGCAAGGGAGGGACTAGAACCTTATCCTACAATGAGCAGTTCTTC

v_call: TRBV28
j_call: TRBJ1-4
clone_size: once
d_call: -
cdr3_aa: CASSLPLTQQKLFF
cdr3_nt: TGTGCCAGCAGTTTGCCATTAACTCAACAAAAACTGTTTTTT

v_call: TRBV7-2
j_call: TRBJ2-1
clone_size: -
d_call: TRBD2
cdr3_aa: CASSQGRGGHEQFF
cdr3_nt: TGTGCCAGCAGCCAAGGACGGGGGGGGCATGAGCAGTTCTTC

v_call: TRBV27
j_call: TRBJ2-5
clone_size: -
d_call: TRBD1
cdr3_aa: CASSTGTGEMTGTQYF
cdr3_nt: TGTGCCAGCAGTACCGGGACAGGGGAAATGACGGGGACCCAGTACTTC

v_call: TRBV7-9
j_call: TRBJ1-1
clone_size: -
d_call: -
cdr3_aa: CASSFDWNTEAFF
cdr3_nt: TGTGCCAGCAGCTTCGACTGGAACACTGAAGCTTTCTTT

v_call: TRBV10-3
j_call: TRBJ2-7
clone_size: -
d_call: TRBD2
cdr3_aa: CAISDLAGAVYEQYF
cdr3_nt: TGTGCCATCAGTGATTTAGCGGGAGCAGTTTACGAGCAGTACTTC

v_call: TRBV7-2
j_call: TRBJ2-5
clone_size: once
d_call: TRBD2
cdr3_aa: CASSLGGGGQETQYF
cdr3_nt: TGTGCCAGCAGCTTAGGCGGGGGGGGCCAAGAGACCCAGTACTTC

v_call: TRBV5-1
j_call: TRBJ2-3
clone_size: -
d_call: -
cdr3_aa: CASSSGNRDLRTDTQYF
cdr3_nt: TGCGCCAGCAGCTCGGGGAACAGGGACCTTCGCACAGATACGCAGTATTTT